This is a list of T cell receptor beta chains from one sample in a study of shared clonotypes between healthy human individuals. The method was immunoSEQ multiplex PCR; TCRdb's version includes in-frame clones alone and lacks a portion of them. Of some 1.5 million clones in the sample, roughly 98% are singletons; the top ten hold about 0.42%. The material sequenced was naive CD4+ T cells sorted from blood. These receptors all stem from a man between 25 and 39 years old in good health. CDR3s leave out the opening cysteine and the closing phenylalanine or tryptophan.

J: TRBJ2-5
V: TRBV30
CDR3: AWSVISRETQY

J: TRBJ2-7
V: TRBV5-6
CDR3: ASSSPVVSGITYEQY

J: TRBJ2-7
V: TRBV5-1
CDR3: ASSLDPGAYEQY

J: TRBJ2-7
V: TRBV7-2
CDR3: ASSEHILAGIVYEQY

J: TRBJ2-1
V: TRBV9
CDR3: ASSVGTSGHSYNEQF

J: TRBJ2-7
V: TRBV5-1
CDR3: ASSLDSRNNEQY

J: TRBJ1-3
V: TRBV27
CDR3: ASSINSDSGNTIY

J: TRBJ2-7
V: TRBV9
CDR3: ASSSQGKGEQY

J: TRBJ2-5
V: TRBV4-1
CDR3: ASSRLRDHEETQY

J: TRBJ1-3
V: TRBV5-1
CDR3: ASSPTGPNTIY

J: TRBJ2-7
V: TRBV29-1
CDR3: SVGRKSSYEQY

J: TRBJ2-5
V: TRBV2
CDR3: ASTTEETQY

J: TRBJ2-3
V: TRBV19
CDR3: ASSGGVDTQY

J: TRBJ2-3
V: TRBV18
CDR3: ASSPRSAVGTGARDTQY

J: TRBJ2-3
V: TRBV30
CDR3: AWSKGGTDTQY

J: TRBJ1-4
V: TRBV19
CDR3: ASRTFNPNEKLF

J: TRBJ1-2
V: TRBV28
CDR3: ASRVTLGTSANYGYT

J: TRBJ2-3
V: TRBV7-2
CDR3: ASSTGLAGVSDTQY

J: TRBJ2-7
V: TRBV27
CDR3: ASSWVLSGEQY

J: TRBJ2-7
V: TRBV4-1
CDR3: ASSQEGSTHTPYEQY

J: TRBJ2-3
V: TRBV7-8
CDR3: ASSLAVGPLGTDTQY

J: TRBJ2-5
V: TRBV5-1
CDR3: ASSLDARAGETQY

J: TRBJ1-2
V: TRBV19
CDR3: ASSMGDRRYGYT

J: TRBJ2-6
V: TRBV13
CDR3: ASSSPRGGAVGANVLT

J: TRBJ2-1
V: TRBV5-1
CDR3: ASSPQVRNEQF

J: TRBJ2-7
V: TRBV20-1
CDR3: SASNRVGQY